This entry lists 7 T cell receptor beta chains sequenced from one sample in a study of breast tumors, draining lymph nodes, adjacent tissues. TCRdb reanalysed the multiplex PCR reads using MiXCR and keeps one entry per CDR3 protein. The repertoire consists of around 300,000 distinct CDR3 sequences, with over 30% occurring once and the leading ten covering under 1.2%. Axillary draining lymph nodes of breast cancer patients supplied the node samples. Sequences were obtained from axillary lymph node tissue. The receptors here all came from a female donor with breast cancer. Some clones in this sample may be carry-over from other donors' samples.

In regard to this clonotype: A much larger clonotype is one base distant, so this may be a read error. V and J are TRBV20-1 and TRBJ2-1; the match to TRBD2 covers 8 bases. The CDR3 has 13 residues. CDR1 DFQATT and CDR2 SNEGSKA come from the germline V gene (reference sequence). CDR3 amino acids: CSAPRTSTDEQLF. For the CDR3, the DNA is TGCAGTGCTCCTCGGACTAGCACAGATGAGCAGCTCTTC.

This clonotype showed up many times. The rearrangement links TRBV5-6 to TRBJ2-1, with D unresolved. CDR3 size: 12 residues. Trimming left V 7 bases short and J 4 bases short, with 9 bases between. Germline loops: CDR1 SGHDT, CDR2 YYEEEE. In DNA, the CDR3 is TGTGCCAGCGGCCCAGCTTACAATGAGCAGTTCTTC. It is translated as CASGPAYNEQFF.

The table lists this clonotype with many counts. The CDR3 bases are TGTGCCAGCAGCCTAGGACAGGTGGGCCAGCCCCAGCATTTT. This translates into CASSLGQVGQPQHF. The chain employs TRBV14 and TRBJ1-5; 7 bases are shared with TRBD1. Germline values: CDR1 SGHDN, CDR2 FVKESK. V was clipped by 4 bases and J by 7 bases; unmatched bases: 7. CDR3 length: 14 residues.

As for this clonotype: This may be a read error: a much more frequent sequence differs by one nucleotide. This chain joins TRBV12-5 and TRBJ1-5; 7 bases agree with TRBD1. Unmatched junction bases numbered 2, after V lost 3 bases and J lost 6 bases. The germline gives CDR1 LGHNT, CDR2 FRNRAP. The CDR3 has 13 amino acids. CDR3 loop: CASGFDRVQPQHF. The DNA for the CDR3 is TGTGCTAGTGGTTTCGACAGGGTTCAGCCCCAGCATTTT.

This rearrangement joins TRBV2 to TRBJ1-6; D remains ambiguous. V lost 4 bases and J lost 6, with 10 bases in between. Germline-derived CDR1 and CDR2 are SNHLY and FYNNEI. The CDR3 loop spans 14 amino acids. In DNA form, the CDR3 reads TGTGCCAGCAGTGGGGGAGCGCCTAATTCACCCCTCCACTTT. It codes for CASSGGAPNSPLHF.

This clonotype was observed many times. The genes are TRBV5-1 and TRBJ2-5; D is perhaps TRBD1 (6 bases). The germline CDR1 and CDR2 sequences are SGHRS and YFSETQ. The CDR3 covers 13 residues. V dropped 3 bases and J dropped 7 bases, with 13 bases sitting between them. The CDR3 nucleotides read TGCGCCAGCAGCTCGGGATCACAGGGGACCCAGTACTTC. The encoded protein is CASSSGSQGTQYF.

This clonotype was observed at least ten times. The rearrangement uses TRBV9 and TRBJ2-2, with no clear D. The CDR3 sequence is 17 residues long. Trimming cost V 0 bases and J 2 bases, with 14 bases left between them. The germline gives CDR1 SGDLS, CDR2 YYNGEE. The CDR3 coding sequence is TGTGCCAGCAGCGTAGAAGGTGTAGGAGTAAACACCGGGGAGCTGTTTTTT. Protein: CASSVEGVGVNTGELFF.